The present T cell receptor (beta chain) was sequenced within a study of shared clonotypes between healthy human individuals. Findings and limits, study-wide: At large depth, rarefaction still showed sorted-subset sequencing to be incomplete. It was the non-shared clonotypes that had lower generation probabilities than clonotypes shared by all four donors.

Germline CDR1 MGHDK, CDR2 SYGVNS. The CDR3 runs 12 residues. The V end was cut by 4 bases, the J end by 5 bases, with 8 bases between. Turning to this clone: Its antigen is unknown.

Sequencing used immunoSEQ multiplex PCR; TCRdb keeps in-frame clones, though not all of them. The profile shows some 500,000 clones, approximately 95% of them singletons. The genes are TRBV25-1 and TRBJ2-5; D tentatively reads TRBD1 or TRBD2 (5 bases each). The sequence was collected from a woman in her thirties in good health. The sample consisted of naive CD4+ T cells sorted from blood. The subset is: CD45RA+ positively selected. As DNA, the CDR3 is TGTGCCAGCAGTGGGGACGTCGAGACCCAGTACTTC. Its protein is CASSGDVETQYF.